These 14 T cell receptor beta chains were all obtained from the same sample, sequenced in a study of OX40 agonist ivuxolimab in advanced cancers. Produced via immunoSEQ multiplex PCR; TCRdb's table is partial and in-frame only. This table holds about 90,000 clones, roughly nine tenths found once. The sequences come from CD4+ or CD8+ T cells sorted from blood, collected in a trial of the OX40 agonist ivuxolimab. These receptors all stem from an adult with an advanced solid tumor such as melanoma, head and neck, liver or kidney cancer.

The chain links TRBV28 to TRBJ1-2; D is possibly TRBD1 (5 bases). V was trimmed by 7 bases and J by 3 bases, leaving 18 bases between them. The CDR3 length is 15 residues. Germline CDR1 reads MDHEN; CDR2 reads SYDVKM. The DNA for the CDR3 is TGTGCCAGCACCATAACTCCGGGACGGGACTATGGCTACACCTTC. As protein: CASTITPGRDYGYTF.

In this sample, this clone turned up once. The gene calls are TRBV5-1 and TRBJ1-4; TRBD1 matches at 7 bases. This CDR3 is built from 15 residues. The germline CDR1 and CDR2 sequences are SGHRS and YFSETQ. V was clipped by 4 bases and J by 8 bases; unmatched bases: 11. CDR3 coding DNA: TGCGCCAGCAGCCTACACAGGGGAAGTAGAGAAAAACTGTTTTTT. Encoded protein: CASSLHRGSREKLFF.

The J gene is TRBJ1-2, the V gene TRBV7-5. TRBV7-5 is noted as a pseudogene. This CDR3 is 12 amino acids long. Here the CDR3 DNA reads TGTGCCAGCAGCTTCCATGCCCTCGGCTACACCTTC. This encodes CASSFHALGYTF.

The J gene is TRBJ2-3, the V gene TRBV19; 12 bases map to TRBD2. V dropped 6 bases and J dropped 4; count of bases not matched to a gene: 5. The germline V gene encodes CDR1 LNHDA and CDR2 SQIVND (reference sequence). CDR3 length: 15 residues. CDR3 in DNA: TGTGCCAGTAGCCTAGCGGGAGGGCCCGCAGATACGCAGTATTTT. Its protein is CASSLAGGPADTQYF.

The chain recombines TRBV6-1 with TRBJ2-5; either TRBD1 or TRBD2 may fit D (6 bases each). V dropped 5 bases and J dropped 4 bases, with 17 bases sitting between them. CDR3 length: 15 amino acids. Per the germline V gene, CDR1 is MNHNS and CDR2 is SASEGT. CDR3 sequence reads: CASSKLVRGGETQYF. For the CDR3, the DNA is TGTGCCAGCAGTAAATTAGTCAGGGGAGGAGAGACCCAGTACTTC.

This clone came up a few times. The gene calls are TRBV28 and TRBJ1-2, with 9 bases identical to TRBD1. The CDR3 contains 12 residues. CDR1 and CDR2 (germline): MDHEN, SYDVKM. V was clipped by 6 bases and J by 7 bases; unmatched bases: 3. The CDR3 region has the DNA TGTGCCAGCAGACCGACAGGGGGTGGCTACACCTTC. Protein product: CASRPTGGGYTF.

This sequence joins TRBV7-2 and TRBJ2-1; D not certain. The CDR3 extends over 15 amino acids. Trimming cost V 5 bases and J 4 bases, with 15 bases left between them. Germline lookup yields CDR1 SGHTA and CDR2 FQGNSA. The CDR3 spells CASSGRKGEYNEQFF. CDR3 bases: TGTGCCAGCAGCGGTCGAAAGGGTGAATACAATGAGCAGTTCTTC.

The rearrangement uses TRBV7-8 and TRBJ2-2; D gene unclear. Germline values: CDR1 SGHVS, CDR2 FQNEAQ. The CDR3 is made up of 12 amino acids. The germline V and J ends were trimmed by 6 bases and 9 bases, with 11 bases remaining between them. CDR3 nucleotide sequence: TGTGCCAGCAGTTTTTGGGCCCGGGAGCTGTTTTTT. It is translated as CASSFWARELFF.

The chain employs TRBV30 and TRBJ1-1; D is uncertain. Germline CDR1 and CDR2: GTSNPN and SVGIG (reference sequence). This CDR3 is 13 amino acids long. The germline V and J ends were trimmed by 5 bases and 6 bases, with 16 bases remaining between them. This chain's CDR3 is CAWGRPYNPEAFF. The CDR3 DNA reads TGTGCCTGGGGACGGCCATATAACCCTGAAGCTTTCTTT.

The chain joins TRBV19 to TRBJ2-4, with 7 bases matching TRBD1. Losses at the gene ends were 6 bases for V and 4 bases for J; bases not matched to a gene: 15. The CDR3 consists of 17 residues. Germline V gene data show CDR1 as LNHDA and CDR2 as SQIVND (reference sequence). For the CDR3, the DNA is TGTGCCAGTAGCCGTCAGCCGACAGGGCGCGGGAAAAACATTCAGTACTTC. Translation: CASSRQPTGRGKNIQYF.

This sequence joins TRBV6-6 and TRBJ1-4, with TRBD1 matching over 8 bases. Trimming cost V 5 bases and J 5 bases; bases outside gene matches: 4. CDR1 and CDR2 (germline): MNHNY, SVGAGI (reference sequence). CDR3 length: 14 residues. The CDR3 nucleotides are TGTGCCAGCAGTACGGGACAGGCCAATGAAAAACTGTTTTTT. Translated, it gives CASSTGQANEKLFF.

The J gene is TRBJ1-2, the V gene TRBV28; possibly TRBD1 for D (5 bases). The CDR3 extends over 16 amino acids. CDR1 and CDR2 (germline): MDHEN, SYDVKM. Trimming shortened V by 1 base and J by 2 bases, and 14 bases separated the two germline ends. CDR3 sequence reads: CASSLFGGLSNYGYTF. CDR3 nucleotide sequence: TGTGCCAGCAGTTTATTCGGGGGGTTATCCAACTATGGCTACACCTTC.

This rearrangement joins TRBV5-4 to TRBJ2-7; tentatively, D is TRBD1 or TRBD2 (6 bases each). V was clipped by 0 bases and J by 6 bases, with 19 bases between them. The CDR3 spans 16 residues. Germline CDR1 is SGHNT and CDR2 is YYREEE (reference sequence). Here the CDR3 reads CASSLAGAGWAFEQYF. The DNA for the CDR3 is TGTGCCAGCAGCTTGGCGGGGGCGGGGTGGGCGTTCGAGCAGTACTTC.

This chain uses TRBV7-2 with TRBJ1-5; possible D gene TRBD1, 5 bases. The germline gives CDR1 SGHTA, CDR2 FQGNSA. Trimming shortened V by 2 bases and J by 4 bases, and 12 bases separated the two germline ends. The CDR3 has 15 residues. The CDR3 spells CASSLMGGINQPQHF. In DNA form, the CDR3 reads TGTGCCAGCAGCTTAATGGGGGGGATAAATCAGCCCCAGCATTTT.